The present entry profiles one T cell receptor (beta chain) with its context. Its specificity is unknown. These data come from a study of blood T cells in healthy people across ages. Findings and limits, study-wide: There were more naive CD4+ cells and higher diversity in long-lived donors than in aged donors. TCR beta diversity, measured per million T cells, fell in a roughly linear way with age. The lack of PBMC sorting stopped any conclusive naive versus antigen-experienced comparison.

Germline CDR1 is MNHEY and CDR2 is SMNVEV (reference sequence). V was shortened by 5 bases and J by 7 bases, with 17 bases between the two germline ends. The CDR3 spans 14 residues. The amount of total RNA extracted per sample was at least 5 micrograms. Then a second PCR, running about 6 to 12 cycles, was carried out with a sample-barcoded 5' primer and a J-beta primer mix. TCRdb re-called the 5' RACE reads with MiXCR, one entry per CDR3 protein. The sample shows about 1 million distinct CDR3 sequences, under 45% of them seen only once. The sequence was obtained from a woman aged 55-69 years in good health. Sequencing was done on a sample of blood. The rearrangement links TRBV27 to TRBJ1-2; D perhaps matches TRBD1 (5 bases). The CDR3, as DNA: TGTGCCAGCAGTCCGCCCCGGGGGTTCGGTGGCTACACCTTC. This encodes CASSPPRGFGGYTF.